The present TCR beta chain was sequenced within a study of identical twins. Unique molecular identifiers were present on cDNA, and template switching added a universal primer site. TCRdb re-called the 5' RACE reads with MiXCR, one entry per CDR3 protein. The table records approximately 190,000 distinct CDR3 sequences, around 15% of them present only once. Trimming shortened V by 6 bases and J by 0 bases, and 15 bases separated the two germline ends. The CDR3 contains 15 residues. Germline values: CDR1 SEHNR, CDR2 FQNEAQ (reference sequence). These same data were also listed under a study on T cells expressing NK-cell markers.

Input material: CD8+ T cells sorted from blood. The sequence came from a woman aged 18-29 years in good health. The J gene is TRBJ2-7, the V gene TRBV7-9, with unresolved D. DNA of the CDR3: TGTGCCAGCAGAGACGAGGACCTGCGCTCCTACGAGCAGTACTTC. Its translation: CASRDEDLRSYEQYF.